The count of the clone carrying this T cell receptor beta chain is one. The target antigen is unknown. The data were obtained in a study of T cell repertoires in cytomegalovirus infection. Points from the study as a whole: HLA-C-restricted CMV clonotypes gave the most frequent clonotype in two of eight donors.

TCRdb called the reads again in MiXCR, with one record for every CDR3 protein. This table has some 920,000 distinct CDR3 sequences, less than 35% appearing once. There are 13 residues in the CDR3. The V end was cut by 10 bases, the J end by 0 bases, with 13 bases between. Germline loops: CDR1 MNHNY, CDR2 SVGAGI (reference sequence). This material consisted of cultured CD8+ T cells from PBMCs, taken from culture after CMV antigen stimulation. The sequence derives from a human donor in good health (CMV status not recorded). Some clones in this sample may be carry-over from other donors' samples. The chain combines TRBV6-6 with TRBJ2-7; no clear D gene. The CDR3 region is CANTLSPSYEQYF. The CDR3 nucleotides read TGTGCCAACACCTTATCCCCCTCCTACGAGCAGTACTTC.